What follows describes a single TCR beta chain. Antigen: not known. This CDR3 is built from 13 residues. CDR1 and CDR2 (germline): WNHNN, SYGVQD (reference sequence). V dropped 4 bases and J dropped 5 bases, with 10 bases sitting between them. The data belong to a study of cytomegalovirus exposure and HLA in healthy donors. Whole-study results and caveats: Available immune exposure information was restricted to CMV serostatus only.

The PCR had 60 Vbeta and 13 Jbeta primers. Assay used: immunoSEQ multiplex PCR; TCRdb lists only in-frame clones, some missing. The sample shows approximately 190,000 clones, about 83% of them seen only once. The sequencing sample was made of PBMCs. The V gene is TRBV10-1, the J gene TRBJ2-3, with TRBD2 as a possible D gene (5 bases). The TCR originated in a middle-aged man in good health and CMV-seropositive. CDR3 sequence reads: CASSGNRGDTQYF. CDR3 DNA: TGCGCCAGCAGTGGTAATCGGGGAGATACGCAGTATTTT.